This T cell receptor (beta chain) was identified during a study of CD8+ T cells in alopecia areata. Overall study: Tofacitinib was taken orally by treated patients, and the dose was 5 to 10 mg twice daily. Study-level findings and limits: Greater clonality was observed in lesional scalp samples, especially alopecia totalis/universalis, versus normal scalp.

V lost 5 bases and J 0 bases, leaving 9 bases between the germline ends. The CDR3 is 14 residues long. Germline CDR1 SNHLY, CDR2 FYNNEI. Concerning this clone: Its antigen remains unidentified.

Extracted from the samples, RNA was reverse transcribed into cDNA to serve as the sequencing template. Produced via immunoSEQ multiplex PCR; TCRdb's table is partial and in-frame only. This table holds about 130,000 clones, around 60% found once. Obtained from alopecia areata patients were lesional scalp punch biopsies along with peripheral blood. Both CD4+ and CD8+ T cells were separated by sorting PBMCs. The origin of this receptor is a human donor with alopecia areata. This chain connects TRBV2 to TRBJ2-3; perhaps TRBD2 as D (6 bases). The specimen was CD4+ T cells sorted from blood, collected at week 0. This CDR3 reads CASSRGGSTDTQYF. CDR3 DNA: TGTGCCAGCAGTCGAGGAGGGAGCACAGATACGCAGTATTTT.